This T cell receptor (beta chain) was profiled in a study of early T cells in non-severe SARS-CoV-2 infection. Study information: Sequenced bulk RNA came from whole blood that was unsorted, and chains were unpaired. Overall study results and limits: Matching with VDJdb favored anti-spike CD8 responses (missing private and CD4 specificities).

Each cDNA molecule carried a unique molecular identifier. TCRdb ran MiXCR on the 5' RACE reads and lists one entry per CDR3 protein. Of approximately 89,000 distinct CDR3 sequences listed, more than 12% are singletons. The CDR3 is made up of 13 amino acids. Trimming pared 4 bases from V and 7 bases from J, leaving 12 bases between. Germline CDR1 and CDR2: SGHRS and YFSETQ. This clonotype was observed at least ten times. Its target is unknown. The sample was whole blood. The receptor's source is an adult who was a healthcare worker with PCR-confirmed SARS-CoV-2 infection or an uninfected control (not recorded which). The chain couples TRBV5-1 to TRBJ2-1; D unclear. CDR3 in amino acids: CASSPGPGNEQFF. DNA for the CDR3: TGCGCCAGCAGCCCAGGTCCTGGAAATGAGCAGTTCTTC.